One and the same sample provided the 15 T cell receptor beta chains below, sequenced in a study of T-cell reconstitution after alpha-beta-depleted transplantation in children. The TCRbeta library incorporated unique molecular identifiers. TCRdb re-called the PCR reads through MiXCR, storing one row per CDR3 protein. The sample holds some 190,000 distinct CDR3 sequences, roughly 11% seen once. This specimen was PBMCs, taken before TCRalphabeta/CD19-depleted stem cell transplant. The receptors stem from a boy aged 2-9 years with acute myeloid leukemia, due to receive a stem cell transplant.

There are many counts of this clonotype. This chain connects TRBV11-2 to TRBJ2-1; D is uncertain. Germline V CDR1 and CDR2: SGHAT, FQNNGV. This CDR3 has 12 residues. V was pared by 3 bases and J by 13 bases, with 13 bases between. The chain's CDR3 is CASSFSEPGQFF. Here the CDR3 DNA reads TGTGCCAGCAGCTTCAGTGAGCCGGGCCAGTTCTTC.

Ten or more counts support this clonotype. The chain is built from TRBV11-2 and TRBJ2-7, with 9 bases aligning to TRBD2. The trim removed 4 bases at V and 7 bases at J, leaving 8 bases unmatched. Germline CDR1 reads SGHAT; CDR2 reads FQNNGV. The CDR3 is 14 amino acids. Here the CDR3 reads CASSSIAGDGEQYF. The CDR3 DNA reads as TGTGCCAGCAGCTCAATAGCGGGAGATGGTGAGCAGTACTTC.

This clonotype came up many times. V and J are TRBV7-9 and TRBJ1-1; a weak D match, TRBD1 (5 bases). Germline V lookup: CDR1 SEHNR, CDR2 FQNEAQ (reference sequence). Trimming took 6 bases from V and 7 from J, leaving 15 bases between them. The CDR3 runs to 13 residues. CDR3 loop: CASRRGPEGEAFF. Here the CDR3 DNA reads TGTGCCAGCAGGCGGGGACCAGAGGGTGAAGCTTTCTTT.

Many counts were recorded for this clonotype. This chain joins TRBV28 and TRBJ2-5; unclear D gene. Per the germline V gene, CDR1 is MDHEN and CDR2 is SYDVKM. The CDR3 runs 12 residues. The V and J ends lost 4 bases and 7 bases respectively, with 10 bases between them. The CDR3 bases are TGTGCCAGCAGTTCATATCCGGGGACCCAGTACTTC. Translating gives CASSSYPGTQYF.

V usage is TRBV4-1 and J usage is TRBJ2-7; tentative D call: TRBD1 (7 bases). Germline V gives CDR1 MGHRA, CDR2 YSYEKL. The ends were cut back, 1 base at V and 3 bases at J, with 16 bases in the middle. This CDR3 has 16 amino acids. The DNA for the CDR3 is TGCGCCAGCAGCCAAGGCCGGGCAGGGGGAGGCTACGAGCAGTACTTC. This gives the protein CASSQGRAGGGYEQYF.

This clonotype was detected many times. The genes are TRBV2 and TRBJ2-1; 7 nucleotides line up with TRBD1. Germline V CDR1 and CDR2: SNHLY, FYNNEI. J was trimmed by 8 bases and V by 1 base; bases with no gene match: 2. The length of the CDR3 is 13 residues. The CDR3 loop is CASSEDRGDEQFF. As DNA, the CDR3 is TGTGCCAGCAGTGAAGACAGGGGCGATGAGCAGTTCTTC. Combining the CDR3 with reference TRBV2 and TRBJ2-1 gives the whole variable domain EPEVTQTPSHQVTQMGQEVILRCVPISNHLYFYWYRQILGQKVEFLVSFYNNEISEKSEIFDDQFSVERPDGSNFTLKIRSTKLEDSAMYFCASSEDRGDEQFFGPGTRLTVL.

This clonotype was counted many times. V and J are TRBV30 and TRBJ1-1, with TRBD1 matching 10 bases. V lost 8 bases and J lost 10; bases outside the gene matches: 10. Per germline, CDR1 GTSNPN and CDR2 SVGIG (reference sequence). This CDR3 has 12 amino acids. The CDR3 region is CAGGRTGGRAFF. As DNA, the CDR3 is TGTGCCGGGGGTCGGACAGGGGGGAGAGCTTTCTTT.

This clonotype was recorded many times. The chain carries TRBV5-5 and TRBJ1-4; D not certain. The V gene lost 0 bases and the J gene lost 8 bases, with 14 bases spanning the gap. This CDR3 is built from 15 residues. The germline gives CDR1 SGHKS, CDR2 YYEKEE (reference sequence). The CDR3 region is CASSLAFNPAEKLFF. The CDR3 bases are TGTGCCAGCAGCTTGGCCTTCAATCCGGCAGAAAAACTGTTTTTT. Full variable domain (remainder filled in from reference TRBV5-5 and TRBJ1-4): DAGVTQSPTHLIKTRGQQVTLRCSPISGHKSVSWYQQVLGQGPQFIFQYYEKEERGRGNFPDRFSARQFPNYSSELNVNALLLGDSALYLCASSLAFNPAEKLFFGSGTQLSVL.

This clonotype appeared many times. The V gene is TRBV5-1, the J gene TRBJ2-7; tentative D call: TRBD2 (7 bases). The germline V gene has CDR1 SGHRS and CDR2 YFSETQ. Trimming took off 4 bases at V and 10 bases at J, with 18 bases between the two ends. The CDR3 spans 13 residues. The CDR3 region has the DNA TGCGCCAGCAGCCCGGGGGGCCAACTACGACAGTACTTC. This sequence encodes CASSPGGQLRQYF.

This clonotype was seen repeatedly, ten times or more. The V gene is TRBV21-1, the J gene TRBJ2-3; the D segment call TRBD2 is taken from the table without a DNA check. TRBV21-1 is a recognized pseudogene. This CDR3 is 15 amino acids long. The CDR3 DNA sequence: TGTGCCAGCAGGGACTGGCCCACAAGTGTGGATACGCAGTATTTT. It is translated as CASRDWPTSVDTQYF.

This clonotype was seen many times. The V gene is TRBV28, the J gene TRBJ1-2; D call uncertain. The germline CDR1 and CDR2 sequences are MDHEN and SYDVKM. This CDR3 region has 12 residues. V was shortened by 5 bases and J by 12 bases, with 16 bases between the two germline ends. The CDR3 nucleotides read TGTGCCAGCAGTCTACTACGGGTCGCTCACACCTTC. It yields the protein CASSLLRVAHTF.

This clonotype has a count of ten or more. The chain links TRBV4-1 to TRBJ1-2; unclear D gene. The germline CDR1 and CDR2 sequences are MGHRA and YSYEKL. The V end lost 2 bases, the J end lost 7 bases, and 32 bases lay between the germline ends. The CDR3 runs 20 residues. CDR3: CASSQWKSFVAMGHGGGYTF. The CDR3 DNA follows: TGCGCCAGCAGCCAATGGAAATCCTTCGTCGCGATGGGCCACGGCGGTGGCTACACCTTC.

V usage is TRBV13 and J usage is TRBJ2-5; D gene ambiguous. CDR1 and CDR2 from the germline V gene are PRHDT and FYEKMQ (reference sequence). V lost 7 bases and J 5 bases, leaving 11 bases between the germline ends. This CDR3 is 12 amino acids long. CDR3 residues: CASTGEGETQYF. The CDR3 DNA reads TGTGCCAGCACCGGAGAAGGGGAGACCCAGTACTTC.

In this sample, this clonotype turned up many times. The chain recombines TRBV20-1 with TRBJ2-1, with TRBD2 matching over 13 bases. The CDR3 is 18 amino acids. Germline values: CDR1 DFQATT, CDR2 SNEGSKA (reference sequence). J lost 5 bases, V lost 5 bases, and 15 bases had no gene match. The CDR3 protein is CSAPPATGTSGTHNEQFF. The CDR3 nucleotides are TGCAGTGCTCCTCCTGCTACTGGGACTAGCGGGACGCACAATGAGCAGTTCTTC.

This clonotype showed up many times. This CDR3 is CASSERLADDYEQYF. The CDR3 nucleotides are TGTGCCAGCAGTGAGCGACTAGCGGACGACTACGAGCAGTACTTC. The rearrangement uses TRBV2 and TRBJ2-7; 9 positions match TRBD2. V lost 3 bases to trimming and J lost 3 bases; unmatched junction nucleotides: 6. Per germline, CDR1 SNHLY and CDR2 FYNNEI. The CDR3 contains 15 residues.